The next 16 T cell receptor beta chains were all read from a single sample in a study of OX40 agonist ivuxolimab in advanced cancers. The protocol was immunoSEQ multiplex PCR, while the TCRdb copy is restricted to in-frame clones and leaves out a portion. The profile shows tens of thousands of clones, around 90% of them singletons. Sequencing was performed on CD4+ or CD8+ T cells sorted from blood, taken in a trial of the OX40 agonist ivuxolimab. These receptors all come from an adult with an advanced solid tumor such as melanoma, head and neck, liver or kidney cancer.

This clone has just a few counts. V and J are TRBV10-3 and TRBJ1-5; 7 bases align to TRBD1. Germline V gene data show CDR1 as ENHRY and CDR2 as SYGVKD. CDR3 length: 12 amino acids. The J segment lost 8 bases and the V segment lost 8 bases, leaving 6 bases of the junction unmatched. The CDR3, as DNA: TGTGCCATCGGTGGACAGGTCGAGCCCCAGCATTTT. Protein product: CAIGGQVEPQHF.

The chain joins TRBV10-3 to TRBJ1-1; D perhaps matches TRBD1 (6 bases). The V gene lost 4 bases and the J gene lost 3 bases, with 12 bases spanning the gap. Germline CDR1 is ENHRY and CDR2 is SYGVKD. CDR3 size: 14 residues. CDR3 sequence (DNA): TGTGCCATCAGTGCAGGGGTTCGGGACACTGAAGCTTTCTTT. It yields the protein CAISAGVRDTEAFF.

This clone appeared once. This sequence joins TRBV7-9 and TRBJ2-5, with TRBD2 matching 10 bases. J lost 7 bases, V lost 1 base, and 9 bases had no gene match. Germline V lookup: CDR1 SEHNR, CDR2 FQNEAQ (reference sequence). The CDR3 has 16 amino acids. DNA of the CDR3: TGTGCCAGCAGCTTAGTCCCCCAGCGGGAGGGCGGGACCCAGTACTTC. Translating it yields CASSLVPQREGGTQYF.

The chain links TRBV19 to TRBJ2-2; 7 nucleotides align to TRBD1. Trimming cost V 0 bases and J 4 bases; bases outside gene matches: 8. The V gene's germline CDR1 is LNHDA and CDR2 SQIVND (reference sequence). The CDR3 extends over 17 amino acids. CDR3 nucleotides: TGTGCCAGTAGTATAGACCAAGACAGGGTTGCCACCGGGGAGCTGTTTTTT. It translates to CASSIDQDRVATGELFF.

V gene TRBV5-6 combines with J gene TRBJ2-5; 9 bases line up with TRBD1. Germline assignment: CDR1 SGHDT and CDR2 YYEEEE. This CDR3 has 15 amino acids. Germline trimming cut 4 bases from V and 1 base from J; bases unmatched to any gene: 5. CDR3 DNA: TGTGCCAGCAGCATCCGGGACAGGGTCCAAGAGACCCAGTACTTC. It encodes CASSIRDRVQETQYF.

The rearrangement joins TRBV14 to TRBJ2-2; the match to TRBD2 covers 12 bases. V gave up 1 base and J gave up 5 bases; unmatched junction bases: 5. This CDR3 has 17 residues. Per germline, CDR1 SGHDN and CDR2 FVKESK. Written as DNA, the CDR3 is TGTGCCAGCAGCCAAGGAGGAACTAGCGGGAGGACCGGGGAGCTGTTTTTT. It encodes CASSQGGTSGRTGELFF.

The chain recombines TRBV7-9 with TRBJ2-4; D may be TRBD2 (6 bases). Germline V lookup: CDR1 SEHNR, CDR2 FQNEAQ (reference sequence). Between the trimmed V and J ends, which lost 7 bases and 3 bases, there was a span of 13 bases. This CDR3 is built from 14 residues. In nucleotides, the CDR3 is TGTGCCAGCAACCGGGAGATTGACAAAAACATTCAGTACTTC. Translated, it gives CASNREIDKNIQYF.

The chain couples TRBV30 to TRBJ1-3, with no clear D. Looked up from germline, CDR1 is GTSNPN and CDR2 is SVGIG (reference sequence). This CDR3 comprises 12 residues. Deletions cut 4 bases from V and 0 bases from J, with 4 bases between. The CDR3 DNA reads as TGTGCCTGGAAACGCTCTGGAAACACCATATATTTT. As protein: CAWKRSGNTIYF.

The chain couples TRBV6-1 to TRBJ2-2; TRBD1 aligns across 11 bases. Trimming at V came to 4 bases and at J to 5 bases, leaving 15 bases not matched to a gene. The CDR3 is 19 residues long. Germline CDR1 reads MNHNS; CDR2 reads SASEGT. CDR3 nucleotides: TGTGCCAGCAGTGGGGCGGACAGGGGGCTCTTGGGGACGACCGGGGAGCTGTTTTTT. Translation gives CASSGADRGLLGTTGELFF.

The rearrangement uses TRBV28 and TRBJ2-7; no firm D call. Deletions cut 1 base from V and 6 bases from J, with 4 bases between. The CDR3 totals 11 residues. Germline V CDR1 and CDR2: MDHEN, SYDVKM. The CDR3, as DNA: TGTGCCAGCAGTTTATTGGGCGAGCAGTACTTC. It is translated as CASSLLGEQYF. Full variable domain (rest looked up from reference TRBV28 and TRBJ2-7): DVKVTQSSRYLVKRTGEKVFLECVQDMDHENMFWYRQDPGLGLRLIYFSYDVKMKEKGDIPEGYSVSREKKERFSLILESASTNQTSMYLCASSLLGEQYFGPGTRLTVT.

The chain carries TRBV5-1 and TRBJ2-2; 9 bases are a match to TRBD2. Looked up from germline, CDR1 is SGHRS and CDR2 is YFSETQ. Trimming at V came to 6 bases and at J to 7 bases, leaving 7 bases not matched to a gene. The CDR3 contains 14 residues. The CDR3 DNA is TGCGCCAGCACCCAAGCGGGAGGAATCGGGGAGCTGTTTTTT. It is translated as CASTQAGGIGELFF.

The V gene is TRBV30, the J gene TRBJ1-5; D remains ambiguous. The CDR3 spans 13 residues. CDR1 GTSNPN and CDR2 SVGIG come from the germline V gene (reference sequence). V lost 2 bases, J lost 0 bases, and 5 bases lay in between. CDR3 coding DNA: TGTGCCTGGAGTCGGGGTAGCAATCAGCCCCAGCATTTT. Protein: CAWSRGSNQPQHF.

This clone turned up a few times. The rearrangement uses TRBV18 and TRBJ2-7; D may be TRBD1 (6 bases). V was clipped by 4 bases and J by 4 bases, with 8 bases between them. Germline V gene lookup returns CDR1 KGHSH and CDR2 LQKENI. The CDR3 is 12 amino acids. The CDR3 protein is CASSRDRYEQYF. The CDR3 DNA reads TGTGCCAGCTCACGAGACAGGTACGAGCAGTACTTC.

This clone was recorded once. CDR3 amino acids: CATSRQRVNYGYTF. The CDR3 region has the DNA TGTGCCACCAGCAGACAACGGGTTAACTATGGCTACACCTTC. The rearrangement links TRBV15 to TRBJ1-2; D is uncertain. Germline V gives CDR1 LNHNV, CDR2 YYDKDF (reference sequence). This CDR3 has 14 amino acids. The ends were cut back, 2 bases at V and 1 base at J, with 8 bases in the middle.

A single count supports this clone. V and J are TRBV6-4 and TRBJ2-1; D gene unclear. Trimming left V 3 bases short and J 6 bases short, with 12 bases between. The germline CDR1 and CDR2 sequences are MRHNA and SNTAGT. CDR3 length: 14 residues. The CDR3 region is CASSEVTSSNEQFF. The CDR3 DNA reads as TGTGCCAGCAGTGAGGTTACCTCAAGCAATGAGCAGTTCTTC.

J is TRBJ2-7 and V is TRBV6-6, with 8 bases identical to TRBD1. V shed 2 bases, J shed 5 bases, and the junction held 11 bases outside the gene matches. The CDR3 length is 16 residues. In germline, CDR1 is MNHNY, CDR2 SVGAGI (reference sequence). Here the CDR3 DNA reads TGTGCCAGCAGTTACCGGGGCAGGGGGCTCGCTAACGAGCAGTACTTC. Its protein product is CASSYRGRGLANEQYF.